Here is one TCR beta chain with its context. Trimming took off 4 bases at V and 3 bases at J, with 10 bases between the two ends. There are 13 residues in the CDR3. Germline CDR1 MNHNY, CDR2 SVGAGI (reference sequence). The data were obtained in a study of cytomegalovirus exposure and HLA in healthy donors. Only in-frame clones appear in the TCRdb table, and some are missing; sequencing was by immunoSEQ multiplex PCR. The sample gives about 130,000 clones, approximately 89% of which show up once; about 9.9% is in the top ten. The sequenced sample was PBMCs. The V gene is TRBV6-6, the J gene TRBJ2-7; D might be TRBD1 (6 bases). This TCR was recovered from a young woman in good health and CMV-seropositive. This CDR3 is CASSSYRDYEQYF. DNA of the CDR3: TGTGCCAGCAGTTCCTACAGGGACTACGAGCAGTACTTC.